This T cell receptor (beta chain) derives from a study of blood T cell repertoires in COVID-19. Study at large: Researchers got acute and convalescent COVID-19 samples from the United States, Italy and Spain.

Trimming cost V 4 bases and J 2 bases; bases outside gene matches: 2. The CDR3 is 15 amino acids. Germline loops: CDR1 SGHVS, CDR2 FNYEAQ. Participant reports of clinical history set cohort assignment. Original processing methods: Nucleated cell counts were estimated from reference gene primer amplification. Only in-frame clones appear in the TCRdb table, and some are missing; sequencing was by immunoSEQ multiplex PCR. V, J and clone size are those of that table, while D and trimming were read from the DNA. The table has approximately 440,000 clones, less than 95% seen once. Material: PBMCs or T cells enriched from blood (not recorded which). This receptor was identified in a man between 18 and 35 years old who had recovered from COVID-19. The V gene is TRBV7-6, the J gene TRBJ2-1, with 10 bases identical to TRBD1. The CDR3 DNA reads TGTGCCAGCAGCTGCGGGACAGGGGCCTACAATGAGCAGTTCTTC. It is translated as CASSCGTGAYNEQFF. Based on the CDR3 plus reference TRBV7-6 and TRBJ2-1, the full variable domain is GAGVSQSPRYKVTKRGQDVALRCDPISGHVSLYWYRQALGQGPEFLTYFNYEAQQDKSGLPNDRFSAERPEGSISTLTIQRTEQRDSAMYRCASSCGTGAYNEQFFGPGTRLTVL.